The entry that follows covers one T cell receptor beta chain sequence. A 1 in 200,000 to 1 in 1 million T cell depth was the sequencing target. TCRdb's table, derived via immunoSEQ multiplex PCR, lists solely in-frame clones and lacks some. The sample shows some 300,000 clones, approximately 80% of them seen only once. Trimming shortened V by 2 bases and J by 1 base, and 14 bases separated the two germline ends. The V gene's germline CDR1 is MGHDK and CDR2 SYGVNS. The CDR3 has 16 residues. The entry originates in a study of cytotoxic CD8 clonotypes in ibrutinib-treated CLL. The sequence came from a human donor with chronic lymphocytic leukemia. The sequences come from PBMCs, collected before ibrutinib treatment. V usage is TRBV25-1 and J usage is TRBJ2-5; the D call may be TRBD1 or TRBD2 (5 bases each). DNA of the CDR3: TGTGCCAGCAGTGAACCGGGGCCGAGGGGCCAAGAGACCCAGTACTTC. Translating it yields CASSEPGPRGQETQYF.